This note documents a single TCR beta chain sequence. The sample belongs to a study of blood T cell repertoires in COVID-19. Study at large: The United States, Italy and Spain provided the acute and convalescent COVID-19 samples. Sample material is recorded as cDNA or gDNA derived from T cells, B-cell-depleted T cells, or PBMCs.

Assay used: immunoSEQ multiplex PCR; TCRdb lists only in-frame clones, some missing. The sample lists 50,000 or so clones, approximately 91% occurring once. With V trimmed by 4 bases and J by 3 bases, 5 bases remained unmatched. Germline V lookup: CDR1 MGHRA, CDR2 YSYEKL. This CDR3 is built from 14 residues. The chain employs TRBV4-1 and TRBJ1-2, with 7 bases identical to TRBD1. This receptor was taken from a human donor in a cohort sampled during active COVID-19. The sample was peripheral blood. In DNA form, the CDR3 reads TGCGCCAGCAGCCGCAGGGACAGAGACTATGGCTACACCTTC. This sequence encodes CASSRRDRDYGYTF.